Each of the 8 T cell receptor beta chains below was sequenced from the same sample in a study of cytomegalovirus exposure and HLA in healthy donors listed by TCRdb under 2017. Libraries came from the immunoSEQ multiplex PCR assay. For the multiplex PCR, a mixture combining 60 forward primers for TCR Vbeta segments and 13 reverse primers for TCR Jbeta segments was used. TCRdb took over this immuneACCESS table, retaining in-frame rearrangements with V and J assigned. Such tables are incomplete; in checked studies, under half of the missing clones stem from an unresolved V gene, and the remainder is unexplained. The sample's table lists a count of approximately 110,000 clones. 3.5% to 4.5% of the sample is taken by the ten largest. What was sequenced was PBMCs. These receptors all come from a man aged 30 to 39 in good health and CMV-seronegative.

CDR3 loop: CASRVTGTASQETQYF. CDR3 sequence (DNA): TGCGCCAGCAGGGTAACCGGGACAGCCTCCCAAGAGACCCAGTACTTC. The chain joins TRBV5-1 to TRBJ2-5; 7 nucleotides line up with TRBD1. Per the germline V gene, CDR1 is SGHRS and CDR2 is YFSETQ. The J segment lost 1 base and the V segment lost 5 bases, leaving 11 bases of the junction unmatched. The CDR3 sequence is 16 residues long.

The V call is TRBV5-6, the J call TRBJ2-5; TRBD2 might be the D (5 bases). The CDR3 runs to 14 residues. The germline V and J ends were trimmed by 1 base and 4 bases, with 11 bases remaining between them. Germline V gene lookup returns CDR1 SGHDT and CDR2 YYEEEE. CDR3: CASSLSGGPETQYF. CDR3 bases: TGTGCCAGCAGCTTGAGTGGCGGGCCAGAGACCCAGTACTTC.

The chain couples TRBV15 to TRBJ1-6; D gene unclear. From germline, CDR1 is LNHNV and CDR2 YYDKDF (reference sequence). V lost 0 bases, J lost 4 bases, and 7 bases lay in between. The CDR3 totals 15 residues. In DNA form, the CDR3 reads TGTGCCACCAGCAGAGAAGAGACTTATAATTCACCCCTCCACTTT. Encoded protein: CATSREETYNSPLHF. The complete variable domain, with remaining parts taken from reference TRBV15 and TRBJ1-6, reads DAMVIQNPRYQVTQFGKPVTLSCSQTLNHNVMYWYQQKSSQAPKLLFHYYDKDFNNEADTPDNFQSRRPNTSFCFLDIRSPGLGDTAMYLCATSREETYNSPLHFGNGTRLTVT.

The chain carries TRBV12-5 and TRBJ2-2; perhaps TRBD1 as D (8 bases). CDR1 and CDR2 from the germline V gene are LGHNT and FRNRAP. The CDR3 consists of 17 residues. V lost 1 base and J 6 bases, leaving 18 bases between the germline ends. The CDR3 sequence is CASGLASDRGGSGELFF. The CDR3 nucleotides read TGTGCTAGTGGTTTGGCCTCCGACAGGGGAGGGTCCGGGGAGCTGTTTTTT.

The rearrangement links TRBV19 to TRBJ2-2; the D is unclear. Germline V gene data show CDR1 as LNHDA and CDR2 as SQIVND (reference sequence). This CDR3 is 13 amino acids long. V lost 5 bases and J 4 bases, leaving 8 bases between the germline ends. In DNA form, the CDR3 reads TGTGCCAGTAGTGATCCGGGCACCGGGGAGCTGTTTTTT. Amino acid sequence: CASSDPGTGELFF.

The chain uses TRBV5-1 and TRBJ2-7; 7 bases align to TRBD2. V lost 3 bases to trimming and J lost 2 bases; unmatched junction nucleotides: 5. CDR3 size: 14 residues. The germline V gene encodes CDR1 SGHRS and CDR2 YFSETQ. CDR3 sequence reads: CASSSQGGAYEQYF. CDR3 nucleotide sequence: TGCGCCAGCAGCTCGCAGGGAGGGGCCTACGAGCAGTACTTC.

The chain combines TRBV27 with TRBJ2-5, with D perhaps TRBD1 (5 bases). The CDR3 is 14 residues long. CDR1 is MNHEY, CDR2 SMNVEV, per germline (reference sequence). Between the trimmed V and J ends, which lost 6 bases and 1 base, there was a span of 12 bases. The CDR3 sequence: CASRPFGAQETQYF. The CDR3, as DNA: TGTGCCAGCAGACCTTTTGGGGCCCAAGAGACCCAGTACTTC.

The J gene is TRBJ2-3, the V gene TRBV2; D is possibly TRBD2 (6 bases). The V and J ends lost 5 bases and 0 bases respectively, with 15 bases between them. CDR1 is SNHLY and CDR2 is FYNNEI in the germline V gene. The CDR3 has 16 amino acids. CDR3 loop: CASSYRTGTSTDTQYF. The CDR3 region has the DNA TGTGCCAGCAGTTACCGGACTGGGACTAGCACAGATACGCAGTATTTT.